The sequence of this TCR beta chain was determined in a study of blood T cell repertoires in COVID-19. Study-wide context: The United States, Italy and Spain were the sources of the acute and convalescent COVID-19 samples.

V dropped 0 bases and J dropped 6 bases, with 12 bases sitting between them. The germline gives CDR1 SGHVS, CDR2 FQNEAQ. There are 14 residues in the CDR3. In the original analysis: Quantification of nucleated cells was approximated via reference gene primer amplification. Here immunoSEQ multiplex PCR was the method, and the copy in TCRdb shows in-frame clones only, minus some. V, J and clone size reflect that table, while D and trimming were determined from the DNA. The table lists 60,000 to 75,000 clones, 65% to 80% of them singletons. The V and J genes are TRBV7-8 and TRBJ2-7, with D perhaps TRBD2 (6 bases). The receptor's source is a woman in her 70s with acute or convalescent COVID-19. Sequencing was carried out using peripheral blood. Here the CDR3 DNA reads TGTGCCAGCAGCTTAGCGGGGGGATCGGGCGAGCAGTACTTC. Translated: CASSLAGGSGEQYF.